The rows below give T cell receptor beta chains drawn from one sample of a study of blood T cells in healthy people across ages. TCRdb ran MiXCR on the 5' RACE reads and lists one entry per CDR3 protein. The sample consists of 1.5 million to 2 million distinct CDR3 sequences, around 36% of them appearing once. Sequenced sample: blood. The origin of the receptors is a woman aged 25 to 45 in good health. CDR3s include the opening cysteine and the closing phenylalanine or tryptophan. Each record gives: D gene, clone size, V gene, J gene, CDR3 DNA, CDR3 protein. A D gene is named only where the DNA matches it firmly. The listing skips clone size in some rows; elsewhere it reads once, few, many or a size class.

d_gene: NA
abundance: few
v_gene: TRBV7-9
j_gene: TRBJ1-3
CDR3nt: TGTGCCAGCAGCCGAGAGGGAAATGCGGACACCATATATTTT
CDR3aa: CASSREGNADTIYF

d_gene: TRBD2
abundance: NA
v_gene: TRBV5-1
j_gene: TRBJ2-3
CDR3nt: TGCGCCAGCAGCTTGGGAGCTAGCGGGGGCACGGATACGCAGTATTTT
CDR3aa: CASSLGASGGTDTQYF

d_gene: NA
abundance: NA
v_gene: TRBV28
j_gene: TRBJ2-2
CDR3nt: TGTGCCAGCAGTAGACACACCGGGGAGCTGTTTTTT
CDR3aa: CASSRHTGELFF

d_gene: TRBD1
abundance: NA
v_gene: TRBV7-8
j_gene: TRBJ2-7
CDR3nt: TGTGCCAGCAGCTTCGGACAGGGAAATTCCGAGCAGTACTTC
CDR3aa: CASSFGQGNSEQYF

d_gene: TRBD2
abundance: NA
v_gene: TRBV4-2
j_gene: TRBJ2-5
CDR3nt: TGTGCCAGCAGCCAAGATGGGACTAGCGGGAGAAGGGGGGAGACCCAGTACTTC
CDR3aa: CASSQDGTSGRRGETQYF

d_gene: NA
abundance: few
v_gene: TRBV25-1
j_gene: TRBJ2-7
CDR3nt: TGTGCCAGCAGTGACCGCACCCGGCAGGGAAACGAGCAGTACTTC
CDR3aa: CASSDRTRQGNEQYF

d_gene: TRBD1
abundance: many
v_gene: TRBV10-3
j_gene: TRBJ2-7
CDR3nt: TGTGCCATCAGGGACAGGGGGGTCTACGAGCAGTACTTC
CDR3aa: CAIRDRGVYEQYF

d_gene: NA
abundance: NA
v_gene: TRBV7-8
j_gene: TRBJ1-1
CDR3nt: TGTGCCAGCAGCTTCGGAGGGTCACCAAAGAACACTGAAGCTTTCTTT
CDR3aa: CASSFGGSPKNTEAFF

d_gene: TRBD1
abundance: many
v_gene: TRBV4-1
j_gene: TRBJ2-5
CDR3nt: TGCGCCAGCAGCCAAGACCAGGGGGATGAGACCCAGTACTTC
CDR3aa: CASSQDQGDETQYF

d_gene: TRBD2
abundance: NA
v_gene: TRBV13
j_gene: TRBJ2-1
CDR3nt: TGTGCCACTAGCGGGAGGGCCGGTAAAAATGAGCAGTTCTTC
CDR3aa: CATSGRAGKNEQFF

d_gene: NA
abundance: few
v_gene: TRBV2
j_gene: TRBJ1-2
CDR3nt: TGTGCCAGCAGTTCCGGACCAGTCTATGGCTACACCTTC
CDR3aa: CASSSGPVYGYTF

d_gene: NA
abundance: NA
v_gene: TRBV7-2
j_gene: TRBJ2-1
CDR3nt: TGTGCCAGCAGTCCGGGGCGCCAACGAGGTGAGCAGTTCTTC
CDR3aa: CASSPGRQRGEQFF

d_gene: TRBD1
abundance: NA
v_gene: TRBV5-1
j_gene: TRBJ2-2
CDR3nt: TGCGCCAGCAGCTTGACCCCCGGGACAGGACATGATTCACCCGGGGAGCTGTTTTTT
CDR3aa: CASSLTPGTGHDSPGELFF

d_gene: NA
abundance: NA
v_gene: TRBV5-1
j_gene: TRBJ2-6
CDR3nt: TGCGCCAGCAGCTTTGAGTGGGGGCTCGGGGCCAACGTCCTGACTTTC
CDR3aa: CASSFEWGLGANVLTF

d_gene: TRBD2
abundance: few
v_gene: TRBV6-1
j_gene: TRBJ2-5
CDR3nt: TGTGCCAGCAGTGAGCCTTCTAGCGGCCAGCAAGAGACCCAGTACTTC
CDR3aa: CASSEPSSGQQETQYF

d_gene: NA
abundance: few
v_gene: TRBV10-3
j_gene: TRBJ1-1
CDR3nt: TGTGCCGTCAGTGCACGGGGAACTGAAGCTTTCTTT
CDR3aa: CAVSARGTEAFF

d_gene: NA
abundance: few
v_gene: TRBV10-3
j_gene: TRBJ2-7
CDR3nt: TGTGCCATCAGTACCGGGCTCCAAGAGTACGAGCAGTACTTC
CDR3aa: CAISTGLQEYEQYF

d_gene: TRBD1
abundance: NA
v_gene: TRBV15
j_gene: TRBJ2-1
CDR3nt: TGTGCCACCAGCAGGGAGGACAGGGACAATGAGCAGTTCTTC
CDR3aa: CATSREDRDNEQFF

d_gene: TRBD2
abundance: few
v_gene: TRBV7-4
j_gene: TRBJ2-7
CDR3nt: TGTGCCAGCACCCATTGGCCCACCGGGACTAACTACGAGCAGTACTTC
CDR3aa: CASTHWPTGTNYEQYF

d_gene: TRBD1
abundance: once
v_gene: TRBV20-1
j_gene: TRBJ1-5
CDR3nt: TGCAGTGCTGTATCAGGGGGCGGCAATCGGCCCCAGCATTTT
CDR3aa: CSAVSGGGNRPQHF

d_gene: NA
abundance: NA
v_gene: TRBV6-2/TRBV6-3
j_gene: TRBJ2-5
CDR3nt: TGTGCCAGCACGTACCCAGAGACCCAGTACTTC
CDR3aa: CASTYPETQYF

d_gene: TRBD1
abundance: NA
v_gene: TRBV29-1
j_gene: TRBJ2-1
CDR3nt: TGCAGCGCCGGGACAGGCTACAATGAGCAGTTCTTC
CDR3aa: CSAGTGYNEQFF

d_gene: NA
abundance: few
v_gene: TRBV7-2
j_gene: TRBJ2-3
CDR3nt: TGTGCCAGCAGCTTAGGCGGGGGCCCCTCAGTAGCAGATACGCAGTATTTT
CDR3aa: CASSLGGGPSVADTQYF

d_gene: NA
abundance: few
v_gene: TRBV3-1
j_gene: TRBJ2-7
CDR3nt: TGTGCCAGCAGCCACCGGGCGGGCTCCTACGAGCAGTACTTC
CDR3aa: CASSHRAGSYEQYF

d_gene: TRBD2
abundance: NA
v_gene: TRBV20-1
j_gene: TRBJ2-1
CDR3nt: TGCAGTGCTAGAGGGCCTAGCGGGGGGAACAATGAGCAGTTCTTC
CDR3aa: CSARGPSGGNNEQFF

d_gene: NA
abundance: few
v_gene: TRBV28
j_gene: TRBJ2-5
CDR3nt: TGTGCCAGCGGGGGGAGGGGGGTACAAGAGACCCAGTACTTC
CDR3aa: CASGGRGVQETQYF

d_gene: NA
abundance: NA
v_gene: TRBV5-6
j_gene: TRBJ2-7
CDR3nt: TGTGGCAGCAGCTTGGGGACGTACGAGCAGTACTTC
CDR3aa: CGSSLGTYEQYF

d_gene: NA
abundance: NA
v_gene: TRBV7-2
j_gene: TRBJ2-7
CDR3nt: TGTGCCAGCAGTTCACCAGGGAAGGGCGAGCAGTACTTC
CDR3aa: CASSSPGKGEQYF

d_gene: NA
abundance: few
v_gene: TRBV20-1
j_gene: TRBJ1-2
CDR3nt: TGCAGTGCTAGAGAGGAGGGAGACGTAGTCTCTGGCTACACCTTC
CDR3aa: CSAREEGDVVSGYTF

d_gene: TRBD1
abundance: NA
v_gene: TRBV3-1
j_gene: TRBJ2-1
CDR3nt: TGTGCCAGCAGCCGCGTCCTTAGGCAGGGGGCCTACAATGAGCAGTTCTTC
CDR3aa: CASSRVLRQGAYNEQFF

d_gene: NA
abundance: few
v_gene: TRBV12-3/TRBV12-4
j_gene: TRBJ2-5
CDR3nt: TGTGCCAGCAGTAACAACCAAGAGACCCAGTACTTC
CDR3aa: CASSNNQETQYF

d_gene: TRBD2
abundance: few
v_gene: TRBV5-5
j_gene: TRBJ2-1
CDR3nt: TGTGCCAGCAGCCCTGCCGGTCCTAGCGGTTCCTACAATGAGCAGTTCTTC
CDR3aa: CASSPAGPSGSYNEQFF

d_gene: NA
abundance: NA
v_gene: TRBV11-1
j_gene: TRBJ1-3
CDR3nt: TGTGCCAGCAGCTTAATGGACTCGTTCTCTGGAAACACCATATATTTT
CDR3aa: CASSLMDSFSGNTIYF

d_gene: TRBD2
abundance: NA
v_gene: TRBV7-2
j_gene: TRBJ2-1
CDR3nt: TGTGCCGGCAGCTTAGTTGGAACTAGCGGGAGCAGGAATGAGCAGTTCTTC
CDR3aa: CAGSLVGTSGSRNEQFF

d_gene: TRBD2
abundance: few
v_gene: TRBV20-1
j_gene: TRBJ2-5
CDR3nt: TGCAGTGCTAGCAACCCGGGAGGTCTCCAAGAGACCCAGTACTTC
CDR3aa: CSASNPGGLQETQYF

d_gene: NA
abundance: few
v_gene: TRBV6-6
j_gene: TRBJ2-7
CDR3nt: TGTGCCAGCAGCTCGGCCGGGACATGGGAATACGAGCAGTACTTC
CDR3aa: CASSSAGTWEYEQYF

d_gene: NA
abundance: NA
v_gene: TRBV5-1
j_gene: TRBJ2-5
CDR3nt: TGCGCCAGCAGCCGACAGCCGAAGGGAGAGACCCAGTACTTC
CDR3aa: CASSRQPKGETQYF

d_gene: TRBD2
abundance: NA
v_gene: TRBV18
j_gene: TRBJ2-3
CDR3nt: TGTGCCAGCTCACCTTGGACTAGCGGCAAGGATACGCAGTATTTT
CDR3aa: CASSPWTSGKDTQYF

d_gene: TRBD1
abundance: NA
v_gene: TRBV7-9
j_gene: TRBJ2-1
CDR3nt: TGTGCCAGCAGCTCCCTCGCGGGACAGGTTTACAATGAGCAGTTCTTC
CDR3aa: CASSSLAGQVYNEQFF

d_gene: TRBD1
abundance: NA
v_gene: TRBV6-6
j_gene: TRBJ2-7
CDR3nt: TGTGCCAGCAGGAGAGGGGGACAGGGTTATACCTACGGGCAGTACTTC
CDR3aa: CASRRGGQGYTYGQYF

d_gene: TRBD2
abundance: NA
v_gene: TRBV28
j_gene: TRBJ2-3
CDR3nt: TGTGCCAGCAGTTTATGGACTAGCGGGAGAGGGGACACAGATACGCAGTATTTT
CDR3aa: CASSLWTSGRGDTDTQYF

d_gene: NA
abundance: NA
v_gene: TRBV2
j_gene: TRBJ2-1
CDR3nt: TGTGCCAGCAGTGAAGAAGCGACTAGCTACAATGAGCAGTTCTTC
CDR3aa: CASSEEATSYNEQFF

d_gene: TRBD2
abundance: NA
v_gene: TRBV27
j_gene: TRBJ2-2
CDR3nt: TGTGCCAGCAGTGTAGCGGGAGGTTTCACCGGGGAGCTGTTTTTT
CDR3aa: CASSVAGGFTGELFF

d_gene: TRBD1
abundance: once
v_gene: TRBV5-1
j_gene: TRBJ1-1
CDR3nt: TGCGCCAGCGGGGGGGACAGCACTGAAGCTTTCTTT
CDR3aa: CASGGDSTEAFF

d_gene: TRBD2
abundance: few
v_gene: TRBV3-1
j_gene: TRBJ2-5
CDR3nt: TGTGCCAGCAGCCACCTTAGCGGGGAAGAGACCCAGTACTTC
CDR3aa: CASSHLSGEETQYF

d_gene: NA
abundance: NA
v_gene: TRBV3-1
j_gene: TRBJ2-6
CDR3nt: TGTGCCAGCAGCCAAGATCAGCAGGGTACGGGGGCCAACGTCCTGACTTTC
CDR3aa: CASSQDQQGTGANVLTF

d_gene: NA
abundance: many
v_gene: TRBV29-1
j_gene: TRBJ1-2
CDR3nt: TGCAGCGTAGGGTCCGGGTCCTATGGCTACACCTTC
CDR3aa: CSVGSGSYGYTF

d_gene: NA
abundance: NA
v_gene: TRBV3-1
j_gene: TRBJ1-2
CDR3nt: TGTGCCAGCAGCCAAGATGCCGGCTACACCTTC
CDR3aa: CASSQDAGYTF

d_gene: TRBD2
abundance: few
v_gene: TRBV20-1
j_gene: TRBJ2-1
CDR3nt: TGCAGTGCTACGCCCTTTACTGGCGGGAGTTACAATGAGCAGTTCTTC
CDR3aa: CSATPFTGGSYNEQFF

d_gene: TRBD1
abundance: NA
v_gene: TRBV29-1
j_gene: TRBJ2-7
CDR3nt: TGCAGCGTTGATTCCGGGTCAGGGGGCTACGAGCAGTACTTC
CDR3aa: CSVDSGSGGYEQYF

d_gene: NA
abundance: few
v_gene: TRBV28
j_gene: TRBJ1-5
CDR3nt: TGTGCCAGCTCACCCGGGGGTAAGAATCAGCCCCAGCATTTT
CDR3aa: CASSPGGKNQPQHF

d_gene: NA
abundance: NA
v_gene: TRBV7-9
j_gene: TRBJ2-3
CDR3nt: TGTGCCAGCAGCTTAGGGGGCACTAGTATCCGCACAGATACGCAGTATTTT
CDR3aa: CASSLGGTSIRTDTQYF

d_gene: TRBD1
abundance: once
v_gene: TRBV20-1
j_gene: TRBJ1-1
CDR3nt: TGCAGTGCTCAGGACAGGTTGGGTCATTCTTACACTGAAGCTTTCTTT
CDR3aa: CSAQDRLGHSYTEAFF

d_gene: TRBD1
abundance: few
v_gene: TRBV5-6
j_gene: TRBJ1-2
CDR3nt: TGTGCCAGCATCCTGGGGAACAGGGGACCCTATGGCTACACCTTC
CDR3aa: CASILGNRGPYGYTF

d_gene: NA
abundance: many
v_gene: TRBV15
j_gene: TRBJ2-3
CDR3nt: TGTGCCACCAGCGCAGGTCGGACAGATACGCAGTATTTT
CDR3aa: CATSAGRTDTQYF